This is a list of T cell receptor beta chains from one sample in a study of synovial regulatory T cells in juvenile arthritis. TCRdb's table, derived via immunoSEQ multiplex PCR, lists solely in-frame clones and lacks some. In all, the sample yields 7,500 to 10,000 clones. The sample consisted of Treg cells from blood. The receptors derive from a donor aged 2-30 years with juvenile idiopathic arthritis. The CDR3 runs from the conserved cysteine through the conserved F or W. Size tells how often a clone was seen (once, few, many) or the class of an expanded clone, and some rows leave it out.

CDR3 protein	CDR3 length	V gene	clone size	J gene
CASSSVTSREQFF	13	TRBV7-2	NA	TRBJ2-1
CASSERGRGGYTF	13	TRBV2	NA	TRBJ1-2
CASSSREGREEGSVYEQYF	19	TRBV21-1	NA	TRBJ2-7
CASSHPSGASTDTQYF	16	TRBV10-2	NA	TRBJ2-3
CASRDDMGNNQPQHF	15	TRBV6-6	NA	TRBJ1-5
CASGFFGGGTDTQYF	15	TRBV5-1	NA	TRBJ2-3
CASSLTTGELFF	12	TRBV7-9	NA	TRBJ2-2
CASSFTGPYGYTF	13	TRBV5-4	NA	TRBJ1-2
CASSLARQVTDTQYF	15	TRBV5-1	NA	TRBJ2-3
CASSAGARSYNEQFF	15	TRBV9	NA	TRBJ2-1
CASSIRGANYGYTF	14	TRBV19	NA	TRBJ1-2
CASSYGGSGNTIYF	14	TRBV6-6	NA	TRBJ1-3
CASSLDSSGNTIYF	14	TRBV7-3	NA	TRBJ1-3
CASRGQGLAKNIQYF	15	TRBV6-5	NA	TRBJ2-4
CASSRQGQLGGYEQYF	16	TRBV27	NA	TRBJ2-7
CASSLVDRTAKLFF	14	TRBV5-1	NA	TRBJ1-4
CASSLRQGTEAFF	13	TRBV19	NA	TRBJ1-1
CASSLAGNTEAFF	13	TRBV7-9	NA	TRBJ1-1
CASSLGSAQYF	11	TRBV28	NA	TRBJ2-3
CASSGQGQGFDEQYF	15	TRBV10-1	NA	TRBJ2-7
CASSISSRRTNEKLFF	16	TRBV19	NA	TRBJ1-4
CASRQASGNTIYF	13	TRBV6-1	NA	TRBJ1-3
CAISESAEAFF	11	TRBV10-3	NA	TRBJ1-1
CSVPTGGLTEAFF	13	TRBV29-1	NA	TRBJ1-1
CASGTGGEKLFF	12	TRBV6-5	NA	TRBJ1-4
CASSPSGGHNSPLHF	15	TRBV14	NA	TRBJ1-6
CASSVTSGNEQYF	13	TRBV2	NA	TRBJ2-7
CASSSRTGGNEQFF	14	TRBV11-3	NA	TRBJ2-1
CASSRGGTGELFF	13	TRBV6-5	NA	TRBJ2-2
CASSPRQATGELFF	14	TRBV7-6	NA	TRBJ2-2
CSVEGRGTEAFF	12	TRBV29-1	NA	TRBJ1-1
CASSWGGTGVYEQYF	15	TRBV5-4	NA	TRBJ2-7
CASSQVSAFSYEQYF	15	TRBV4-2	NA	TRBJ2-7
CSARGEKLFF	10	TRBV20-1	NA	TRBJ1-4
CSVRQGSYEQYF	12	TRBV29-1	NA	TRBJ2-7
CASSLRWGTSYNSPLHF	17	TRBV27	NA	TRBJ1-6
CASSYFGGINQPQHF	15	TRBV5-6	NA	TRBJ1-5
CAGGSSGNTIYF	12	TRBV28	NA	TRBJ1-3
CASSLAPGTGSVQPQHF	17	TRBV5-6	NA	TRBJ1-5
CASSQEGQLANTGELFF	17	TRBV4-1	NA	TRBJ2-2
CASRGINSPLHF	12	TRBV7-6	NA	TRBJ1-6
CASTPELRSHEQYF	14	TRBV5-1	NA	TRBJ2-7
CASSPWTGGTGELFF	15	TRBV5-5	NA	TRBJ2-2
CASSIAAASTDTQYF	15	TRBV19	medium-sized	TRBJ2-3
CASSQERIAGPHSYNEQFF	19	TRBV4-1	NA	TRBJ2-1
CASSYWGTPSGNTIYF	16	TRBV7-8	NA	TRBJ1-3
CASSLDRAGEQYF	13	TRBV11-2	NA	TRBJ2-7
CATRTGFSSNQPQHF	15	TRBV10-3	NA	TRBJ1-5
CASSIFPGDSDQETQYF	17	TRBV19	NA	TRBJ2-5
CAISADRGHTGELFF	15	TRBV10-3	NA	TRBJ2-2
CASSAWDTAYF	11	TRBV25-1	NA	TRBJ2-7
CASRAGSRVYEQYF	14	TRBV6-1	NA	TRBJ2-7
CASSALTGGEMHTF	14	TRBV19	NA	TRBJ1-2
CASPPKLNAGGPVYEQYF	18	TRBV12-2	NA	TRBJ2-7
CASSSYRGRITEAFF	15	TRBV5-8	NA	TRBJ1-1
CASSQRLRNTIYF	13	TRBV6-5	NA	TRBJ1-3
CASSSQGSQPQHF	13	TRBV28	NA	TRBJ1-5
CASSGGLAGHLFF	13	TRBV6-4	medium-sized	TRBJ2-1
CASTRVDLAGVITGELFF	18	TRBV4-2	NA	TRBJ2-2
CASTLEGSGRLGNQPQHF	18	TRBV19	NA	TRBJ1-5